The 6 T cell receptor beta chains reported below all come from one sample, sequenced in a study of PD-L1 blockade in urothelial cancer. Generated by immunoSEQ multiplex PCR, the TCRdb table keeps only in-frame clones and is missing some. The sample shows 45,000 to 55,000 clones, approximately 79% of them seen only once. Specified time point: pretreatment peripheral blood. Sequenced material: PBMCs, taken around atezolizumab (anti-PD-L1) treatment. These TCRs come from a man between 70 and 80 years old with urothelial cancer.

The chain carries TRBV11-2 and TRBJ2-7; TRBD1 matches at 7 bases. Trimming cost V 5 bases and J 2 bases; bases outside gene matches: 12. Germline CDR1 is SGHAT and CDR2 is FQNNGV. This CDR3 comprises 16 residues. The CDR3 loop reads CASSTPTGKLAYEQYF. The CDR3 nucleotides are TGTGCCAGCAGCACACCGACAGGGAAGCTTGCCTACGAGCAGTACTTC.

V is TRBV2 and J is TRBJ2-2; D call uncertain. The CDR3 contains 13 residues. The V end was cut by 7 bases, the J end by 3 bases, with 9 bases between. Germline CDR1 SNHLY, CDR2 FYNNEI. For the CDR3, the DNA is TGTGCCAGCAAAGCCGAACACACCGGGGAGCTGTTTTTT. Amino acid sequence: CASKAEHTGELFF.

This sequence joins TRBV6-4 and TRBJ2-3; a possible D gene is TRBD1 (6 bases). V gave up 3 bases and J gave up 0 bases, with 7 bases separating them. This CDR3 has 14 residues. Germline CDR1 is MRHNA and CDR2 is SNTAGT. CDR3 amino acids: CASSEQGSTDTQYF. The DNA of the CDR3 is TGTGCCAGCAGTGAGCAGGGGAGCACAGATACGCAGTATTTT.

The rearrangement links TRBV2 to TRBJ1-3; D unresolved. The germline CDR1 and CDR2 sequences are SNHLY and FYNNEI. V lost 6 bases and J 0 bases, leaving 12 bases between the germline ends. The CDR3 is made up of 15 amino acids. The CDR3 bases are TGTGCCAGCAGACCTGACACCCACTCTGGAAACACCATATATTTT. It codes for CASRPDTHSGNTIYF.

The chain uses TRBV6-5 and TRBJ2-7; the match to TRBD1 covers 10 bases. The V and J ends lost 7 bases and 2 bases, in that order; junction bases with no gene match: 8. Looked up from germline, CDR1 is MNHEY and CDR2 is SVGAGI. CDR3 size: 15 residues. Written as DNA, the CDR3 is TGTGCCAGCACCAACCCGGGACAGGGGACCTACGAGCAGTACTTC. Protein: CASTNPGQGTYEQYF.

The chain couples TRBV5-1 to TRBJ1-4; possibly TRBD1 for D (5 bases). CDR1 is SGHRS and CDR2 is YFSETQ in the germline V gene. This CDR3 has 14 amino acids. The V end lost 7 bases, the J end lost 2 bases, and 12 bases lay between the germline ends. In nucleotides, the CDR3 is TGCGCCAGCGCTGGGGCAAGTACTAATGAAAAACTGTTTTTT. Protein sequence: CASAGASTNEKLFF.